Listed below are T cell receptor beta chains from one sample, sequenced in a study of a mutant IDH1 vaccine in newly diagnosed glioma. The assay was immunoSEQ multiplex PCR, and TCRdb's table has in-frame clones only and misses some. Of about 81,000 clones in the sample, around 85% are singletons; the top ten hold under 2.5%. What these receptors recognize is not known. The specimen was PBMCs, collected from a glioma patient whose treatment included an IDH1 peptide vaccine. These receptors were taken from a man between 25 and 39 years old with glioma. Some clones in this sample may be carry-over from other donors' samples. The CDR3 runs from the conserved cysteine through the conserved F or W. A clone size is listed for some rows: how often the clone was seen (once, few, many), or a class if it is expanded.

abundance	j_gene	v_gene	CDR3aa
few	TRBJ1-6	TRBV18	CASSPGNSPLHF
NA	TRBJ2-3	TRBV5-4	CASSAQDTQYF
NA	TRBJ1-1	TRBV9	CASSTRGNSNTEAFF
few	TRBJ2-6	TRBV4-2	CASSQDLAGGAGANVLTF
NA	TRBJ2-3	TRBV15	CATSRDLEEGADTQYF
NA	NA	TRBV6-5	CASRLAGRSYEQYF
NA	TRBJ2-7	TRBV6-1	CASRETGGPSEQYF
NA	TRBJ2-7	TRBV6-1	CASSALATSYEQYF
NA	TRBJ2-1	TRBV28	CASSSRLAGGSHEQFF
NA	TRBJ1-6	TRBV6-5	CATQSGRGSPLHF
once	TRBJ1-4	TRBV5-4	CASSSDRATNEKLFF
NA	TRBJ2-1	TRBV4-1	CASTVESRTYNEQFF
few	TRBJ2-2	TRBV2	CASSIETTGELFF
few	TRBJ1-5	TRBV7-2	CASSLPTQPQHF
NA	TRBJ2-3	TRBV29-1	CSVEGGGDTQYF
NA	TRBJ1-2	TRBV28	CASSQVGNYGYTF
NA	TRBJ1-3	TRBV18	CASSGPVGNTIYF
NA	TRBJ2-7	TRBV9	CASSETSFHEQYF
NA	TRBJ1-4	TRBV27	CASSPSWDGYNEKLFF
few	TRBJ1-1	TRBV7-9	CASSLRGGLGEAFF
NA	TRBJ1-5	TRBV30	CAWSVRSGGNQPQHF
NA	TRBJ1-5	TRBV19	CASSTKTGGGNQPQHF
few	TRBJ2-2	TRBV29-1	CSGLQGSGELFF